These 11 T cell receptor beta chains originate from one sample sequenced in a study of shared clonotypes between healthy human individuals. Data came from immunoSEQ multiplex PCR; TCRdb stores just in-frame clones and leaves some out. The sample records about half a million clones, roughly 80% being singletons. The specimen sequenced was PBMCs. The receptors stem from a woman aged 40 to 50 in good health. Some clones in this sample may be carry-over from other donors' samples.

The chain has TRBV9 and TRBJ2-1; TRBD2 is a possible D gene (5 bases). The germline V gene has CDR1 SGDLS and CDR2 YYNGEE. V shed 0 bases and J shed 9 bases, with 16 bases lying between them. This CDR3 is 15 amino acids long. The CDR3 region is CASSVAGVLGSEQFF. CDR3 coding DNA: TGTGCCAGCAGCGTAGCTGGTGTGTTGGGGAGTGAGCAGTTCTTC. The full variable domain, completed using reference TRBV9 and TRBJ2-1, is DSGVTQTPKHLITATGQRVTLRCSPRSGDLSVYWYQQSLDQGLQFLIQYYNGEERAKGNILERFSAQQFPDLHSELNLSSLELGDSALYFCASSVAGVLGSEQFFGPGTRLTVL.

V is TRBV2 and J is TRBJ1-1; no reliable D call. CDR3 length: 13 amino acids. V lost 2 bases and J 7 bases, leaving 11 bases between the germline ends. Germline V gene data show CDR1 as SNHLY and CDR2 as FYNNEI. CDR3 loop: CASSEYEPLEAFF. The CDR3 DNA reads TGTGCCAGCAGTGAATATGAGCCTCTTGAAGCTTTCTTT.

The chain is built from TRBV5-6 and TRBJ1-5; the match to TRBD1 covers 8 bases. Germline lookup yields CDR1 SGHDT and CDR2 YYEEEE. The CDR3 consists of 14 residues. The J segment lost 7 bases and the V segment lost 3 bases, leaving 6 bases of the junction unmatched. This CDR3 reads CASSSRTGKQPQHF. As DNA, the CDR3 is TGTGCCAGCAGCTCTCGGACAGGGAAGCAGCCCCAGCATTTT.

This rearrangement joins TRBV28 to TRBJ2-7; D possibly uses TRBD1 or TRBD2 (5 bases each). The CDR3 is 14 residues long. Trimming stripped 10 bases from V and 0 bases from J, with 16 bases between. Germline CDR1 MDHEN, CDR2 SYDVKM. CDR3: CATMLRGPSYEQYF. The CDR3 nucleotides are TGTGCCACTATGCTCCGGGGACCCTCCTACGAGCAGTACTTC.

The rearrangement links TRBV11-2 to TRBJ1-1; D is undetermined. CDR3 length equals 12 residues. The V end lost 1 base, the J end lost 6 bases, and 6 bases lay between the germline ends. CDR1 is SGHAT, CDR2 FQNNGV, per germline. The CDR3 sequence: CASSLVAAEAFF. The CDR3 DNA sequence: TGTGCCAGCAGCTTAGTAGCGGCTGAAGCTTTCTTT.

The count of this clone is one. The chain uses TRBV28 and TRBJ1-5, with D possibly matching TRBD1 (6 bases). V lost 5 bases, J lost 6 bases, and 17 bases lay in between. The CDR3 length is 15 residues. The germline CDR1 and CDR2 sequences are MDHEN and SYDVKM. CDR3 sequence: CASSPPTGRGQPQHF. The CDR3 coding sequence is TGTGCCAGCAGTCCCCCAACAGGGAGAGGTCAGCCCCAGCATTTT.

This clone was found once. The genes are TRBV30 and TRBJ1-2; D is uncertain. The germline V gene has CDR1 GTSNPN and CDR2 SVGIG (reference sequence). The CDR3 contains 12 residues. V shed 2 bases and J shed 13 bases, with 17 bases lying between them. CDR3 bases: TGTGCCTGGAGTTTACTTAAGGCAGGCCTCACCTTC. Amino acids: CAWSLLKAGLTF.

The chain carries TRBV29-1 and TRBJ1-3; unclear D gene. CDR1 is SQVTM and CDR2 is ANQGSEA in the germline V gene. V was shortened by 6 bases and J by 0 bases, with 12 bases between the two germline ends. This CDR3 has 14 residues. CDR3 protein: CSVLPGNSGNTIYF. The CDR3 DNA is TGCAGCGTCCTACCGGGGAACTCTGGAAACACCATATATTTT.

This chain uses TRBV29-1 with TRBJ2-2; D is perhaps TRBD2 (6 bases). V was cut by 4 bases and J by 1 base, with 13 bases left in between. Germline V gives CDR1 SQVTM, CDR2 ANQGSEA. The CDR3 is 15 residues long. The CDR3 protein is CSVGDLGGNTGELFF. The CDR3 DNA reads TGCAGCGTTGGAGATCTGGGGGGGAACACCGGGGAGCTGTTTTTT.

This clone was found once. A junction boundary mismatches the germline segment, possibly from a read error. This chain links TRBV7-2 with TRBJ2-7, with 9 bases fitting TRBD1. CDR3 length equals 15 residues. Per the germline V gene, CDR1 is SGHTA and CDR2 is FQGNSA. The CDR3 nucleotides are TGTGCCAGCAGCATAGCCGGGACAGGGATCTCCGAGCAGTACTTC. It specifies CASSIAGTGISEQYF.

The chain uses TRBV18 and TRBJ2-7, with D unclear. Germline V gene lookup returns CDR1 KGHSH and CDR2 LQKENI. The CDR3 is 14 amino acids. Trimming removed 4 bases at V and 2 bases at J, with 12 bases between. Here the CDR3 reads CASSLGYRTYEQYF. The CDR3 DNA is TGTGCCAGCTCACTTGGCTACCGGACCTACGAGCAGTACTTC.